The subject of this entry is one T cell receptor (beta chain). Method: immunoSEQ multiplex PCR; TCRdb's copy keeps in-frame clones and lacks some. The repertoire includes under 300,000 clones, roughly 70% of them detected once, and about 16% sits in the top ten. Deletions cut 5 bases from V and 0 bases from J, with 11 bases between. The germline gives CDR1 SGHTA, CDR2 FQGNSA. The CDR3 length is 14 residues. This sample was taken from a study of cytotoxic CD8 clonotypes in ibrutinib-treated CLL. Study-wide context: Researchers reported about a dozen relapsed/refractory and some 14 treatment-naive patients, 17 of them IGHV unmutated.

The receptor's source is a human donor with chronic lymphocytic leukemia. The sample consisted of PBMCs, taken after 24 months of ibrutinib treatment. The V gene is TRBV7-2, the J gene TRBJ2-7; TRBD1 or TRBD2 may be the D gene (5 bases each). The CDR3 sequence: CASSLGDHSYEQYF. The CDR3 region has the DNA TGTGCCAGCAGCCTTGGGGACCACTCCTACGAGCAGTACTTC.